The source of this T cell receptor (beta chain) is a study of T cells in Graves' hyperthyroidism and ophthalmopathy. Orbital computed tomography and thyroid ultrasound, together with serum TRAb and thyroxine and clinical symptoms, were used for diagnoses. The authors took PBMCs from 10 ml fresh peripheral blood. Germline-derived CDR1 and CDR2 are LGHDT and YNNKEL (reference sequence). Trimming at V came to 3 bases and at J to 6 bases, leaving 6 bases not matched to a gene. This CDR3 is 15 amino acids long. Amplification of TCR beta CDR3 regions was performed using RNA transcripts as template. First-round RT-PCR with HTBI primers amplified the TCR CDR3 region. TCRdb fed the multiplex PCR reads into MiXCR, producing one record per CDR3 protein. The sample has hundreds of thousands of distinct CDR3 sequences; 18% are singletons.

Material: blood. The chain joins TRBV3-1 to TRBJ2-1; the match to TRBD2 covers 9 bases. The receptor was derived from a woman in her forties or fifties with Graves' hyperthyroidism that later progressed to Graves' ophthalmopathy. The CDR3 spells CASSQDGTSINEQFF. DNA of the CDR3: TGTGCCAGCAGCCAGGACGGGACTAGCATCAATGAGCAGTTCTTC.